These 8 T cell receptor beta chains were all obtained from the same sample, sequenced in a study of blood T cell repertoires in COVID-19. TCRdb keeps only in-frame clones here, not all; method: immunoSEQ multiplex PCR. The sample consists of fewer than 250,000 clones, about nine tenths of them appearing once. Sequenced sample: peripheral blood. The receptors here all came from a man between 40 and 49 years old with acute or convalescent COVID-19.

V gene TRBV11-2 combines with J gene TRBJ2-6; D may be TRBD1 (5 bases). V was clipped by 6 bases and J by 4 bases, with 19 bases between them. CDR3 length: 17 amino acids. Per the germline V gene, CDR1 is SGHAT and CDR2 is FQNNGV. The CDR3 protein is CASSSLGRFQGANVLTF. The DNA of the CDR3 is TGTGCCAGCAGTTCCCTGGGGCGGTTTCAAGGGGCCAACGTCCTGACTTTC.

The V and J genes are TRBV3-1 (or the pseudogene TRBV3-2) and TRBJ2-7; D might be TRBD1 (5 bases). In germline, CDR1 is LGHDT, CDR2 YNNKEL (reference sequence). Trimming took 4 bases from V and 1 from J, leaving 14 bases between them. This CDR3 contains 15 residues. CDR3 bases: TGTGCCAGCAGCCCTGGGGCGGCCCCGTCCTACGAGCAGTACTTC. Translated, it gives CASSPGAAPSYEQYF.

The count of this clone is one. The chain has TRBV24-1 and TRBJ2-3; 9 positions agree with TRBD2. Trimming removed 4 bases from V and 0 bases from J; junction bases left unmatched: 4. This CDR3 has 16 residues. Germline values: CDR1 KGHDR, CDR2 SFDVKD. The CDR3 loop reads CATSDSLAGSTDTQYF. The CDR3 bases are TGTGCCACCAGTGACTCCCTAGCGGGGAGCACAGATACGCAGTATTTT.

The chain couples TRBV19 to TRBJ1-3; no firm D call. Germline CDR1 is LNHDA and CDR2 is SQIVND (reference sequence). The CDR3 runs 15 residues. Trimming removed 5 bases from V and 0 bases from J, with 11 bases in between. In nucleotides, the CDR3 is TGTGCCAGTAGTCCCTATGAATCCTCTGGAAACACCATATATTTT. It specifies CASSPYESSGNTIYF.

The chain uses TRBV10-1 and TRBJ2-4; 10 bases are shared with TRBD2. The CDR3 contains 15 residues. CDR1 is WNHNN, CDR2 SYGVQD, per germline (reference sequence). The J segment lost 6 bases and the V segment lost 4 bases, leaving 6 bases of the junction unmatched. CDR3: CASSASSGGGNIQYF. The DNA for the CDR3 is TGCGCCAGCAGTGCATCTAGCGGGGGTGGAAACATTCAGTACTTC.

The rearrangement links TRBV7-3 to TRBJ2-2; 10 nucleotides line up with TRBD2. The V gene's germline CDR1 is SGHTA and CDR2 FQGTGA. The V gene end was trimmed by 5 bases and the J gene end by 7 bases; junction bases not matched to a gene: 7. CDR3 length equals 15 residues. The DNA of the CDR3 is TGTGCCAGCAGCCCTAGCGGGAGAGGTAACGGGGAGCTGTTTTTT. As protein: CASSPSGRGNGELFF.

The chain links TRBV30 to TRBJ2-5; D is uncertain. The CDR3 contains 11 residues. CDR1 and CDR2 from the germline V gene are GTSNPN and SVGIG (reference sequence). Trimming removed 3 bases from V and 2 bases from J, with 4 bases in between. As DNA, the CDR3 is TGTGCCTGGAGACAGCAAGAGACCCAGTACTTC. It translates to CAWRQQETQYF.

The CDR3 region has the DNA TGCGCCAGCAGCCAACCGGCCGGGCGGGGAATAGCCAAAAACATTCAGTACTTC. Its protein product is CASSQPAGRGIAKNIQYF. The genes are TRBV4-1 and TRBJ2-4; D perhaps matches TRBD2 (6 bases). The CDR3 consists of 18 residues. Between the trimmed V and J ends, which lost 2 bases and 0 bases, there was a span of 17 bases. Germline V lookup: CDR1 MGHRA, CDR2 YSYEKL.